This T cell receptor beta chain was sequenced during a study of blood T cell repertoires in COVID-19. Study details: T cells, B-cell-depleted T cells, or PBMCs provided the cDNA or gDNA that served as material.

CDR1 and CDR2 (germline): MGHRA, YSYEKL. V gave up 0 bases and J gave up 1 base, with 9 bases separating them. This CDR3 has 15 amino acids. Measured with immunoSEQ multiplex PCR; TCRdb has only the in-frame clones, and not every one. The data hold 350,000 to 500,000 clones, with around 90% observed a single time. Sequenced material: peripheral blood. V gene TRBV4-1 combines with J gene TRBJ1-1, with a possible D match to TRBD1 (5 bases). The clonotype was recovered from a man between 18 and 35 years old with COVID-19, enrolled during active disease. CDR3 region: CASSQDQGTNTEAFF. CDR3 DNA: TGCGCCAGCAGCCAAGATCAGGGCACGAACACTGAAGCTTTCTTT.